This TCR beta chain is drawn from a study of blood T cell repertoires in COVID-19. In the study overall: PBMCs, B-cell-depleted T cells, or T cells were the source of the cDNA or gDNA that made up the material.

Some clones are missing from TCRdb's copy, which holds only in-frame ones; the method was immunoSEQ multiplex PCR. This sample yields 210,000 or so clones, of which around 84% are seen a single time; around 4.7% belongs to the top ten. The germline gives CDR1 MGHRA, CDR2 YSYEKL. Between the trimmed V and J ends, which lost 0 bases and 3 bases, there was a span of 13 bases. The CDR3 is 16 residues long. Sequenced material: PBMCs or T cells enriched from blood (not recorded which). The chain links TRBV4-1 to TRBJ2-3; maybe TRBD1 (6 bases). This receptor was obtained from a man in his thirties or forties with acute COVID-19. CDR3 protein: CASSQDSGDETDTQYF. CDR3 nucleotide sequence: TGCGCCAGCAGCCAAGATTCAGGGGACGAAACAGATACGCAGTATTTT.